The 27 T cell receptor beta chains below come from one sample, sequenced in a study of beta chain features in type 1 diabetes. The study, taken as a whole, reports: When Type 1 diabetes patients were examined, their TCRB CDR3s proved moderately but significantly shorter in all four CD4+ subsets.

The authors reverse transcribed all of the isolated RNA, so sequencing captured expressed TCRB transcripts. The repertoire was sequenced with immunoSEQ multiplex PCR; TCRdb's copy has only in-frame clones and lacks some. This table has 130,000 to 150,000 clones, around an eighth appearing once. These TCRs' antigens remain unknown. Sequenced material: central memory CD4+ T cells from blood. The receptors come from a young man with type 1 diabetes.

The chain couples TRBV4-1 to TRBJ2-5; D gene ambiguous. Germline assignment: CDR1 MGHRA and CDR2 YSYEKL. Trimming took 0 bases from V and 2 from J, leaving 10 bases between them. The CDR3 consists of 15 residues. The CDR3 nucleotides are TGCGCCAGCAGCCAAGACAAGGCGGAACAAGAGACCCAGTACTTC. It encodes CASSQDKAEQETQYF.

The chain links TRBV9 to TRBJ2-1; no definite D call. CDR1 is SGDLS and CDR2 is YYNGEE in the germline V gene. The V end was cut by 4 bases, the J end by 9 bases, with 20 bases between. This CDR3 is 15 amino acids long. The CDR3, as DNA: TGTGCCAGCAGCCCGGTGGTTGGCACCATAGGTGAGCAGTTCTTC. This gives the protein CASSPVVGTIGEQFF.

This clone was found a few times. This chain joins TRBV6-5 and TRBJ2-1, with 8 bases aligning to TRBD2. The ends lost 6 bases at V and 12 bases at J; junction bases unmatched: 7. The germline CDR1 and CDR2 sequences are MNHEY and SVGAGI. The CDR3 is 12 residues long. Written as DNA, the CDR3 is TGTGCCAGCAGAAGATTTGCGGGGGGGCAGTTCTTC. Protein product: CASRRFAGGQFF.

In this sample, this clone turned up a few times. The chain employs TRBV27 and TRBJ1-5; possibly TRBD1 for D (6 bases). Germline V gene lookup returns CDR1 MNHEY and CDR2 SMNVEV (reference sequence). The CDR3 consists of 15 residues. The V end lost 5 bases, the J end lost 5 bases, and 16 bases lay between the germline ends. The CDR3 region is CASSPQGQGYQPQHF. The CDR3 nucleotides are TGTGCCAGCAGTCCCCAGGGGCAGGGCTATCAGCCCCAGCATTTT.

This clone has a single count. The chain couples TRBV30 to TRBJ2-7; maybe TRBD1 (6 bases). The CDR3 extends over 14 amino acids. The germline V gene encodes CDR1 GTSNPN and CDR2 SVGIG (reference sequence). Deletions cut 3 bases from V and 6 bases from J, with 18 bases between. CDR3 in DNA: TGTGCCTGGAGCGGGACATGGACAGATCGCGAGCAGTACTTC. As protein: CAWSGTWTDREQYF.

This clone was seen more than once but under ten times. The CDR3 DNA reads TGTGCCAGCAGTTATGACGGGGACGGCAGCACAGATACGCAGTATTTT. Its protein is CASSYDGDGSTDTQYF. This rearrangement joins TRBV6-5 to TRBJ2-3; D tentatively reads TRBD1 or TRBD2 (5 bases each). This CDR3 has 16 residues. Germline V gene lookup returns CDR1 MNHEY and CDR2 SVGAGI. Trimming stripped 3 bases from V and 0 bases from J, with 13 bases between.

This clone was seen more than once but under ten times. In the same sample, other DNA sequences code for this CDR3. The J gene is TRBJ2-7, the V gene TRBV7-9; D is unclear. This CDR3 has 11 amino acids. CDR1 and CDR2 from the germline V gene are SEHNR and FQNEAQ (reference sequence). Deletions cut 5 bases from V and 2 bases from J, with 4 bases between. This CDR3 is CASSLTYEQYF. DNA for the CDR3: TGTGCCAGCAGCCTGACCTACGAGCAGTACTTC. The full variable domain, with the rest looked up from reference TRBV7-9 and TRBJ2-7, is DTGVSQNPRHKITKRGQNVTFRCDPISEHNRLYWYRQTLGQGPEFLTYFQNEAQLEKSRLLSDRFSAERPKGSFSTLEIQRTEQGDSAMYLCASSLTYEQYFGPGTRLTVT.

This sequence joins TRBV6-1 and TRBJ2-3; TRBD2 might be the D (7 bases). Trimming took off 8 bases at V and 6 bases at J, with 15 bases between the two ends. The V gene's germline CDR1 is MNHNS and CDR2 SASEGT. CDR3 size: 13 residues. CDR3: CASGGAEGDTQYF. Written as DNA, the CDR3 is TGTGCCAGCGGGGGGGCCGAGGGCGATACGCAGTATTTT.

This chain's CDR3 is CASRWRSGYGYTF. The DNA of the CDR3 is TGTGCCAGCAGATGGAGGTCTGGCTATGGCTACACCTTC. V and J are TRBV28 and TRBJ1-2; D remains ambiguous. This CDR3 spans 13 amino acids. Trimming pared 6 bases from V and 4 bases from J, leaving 12 bases between. CDR1 is MDHEN, CDR2 SYDVKM, per germline.

This clone has only a few counts. The rearrangement links TRBV2 to TRBJ1-6, with no clear D. The germline gives CDR1 SNHLY, CDR2 FYNNEI. Trimming shortened V by 0 bases and J by 10 bases, and 13 bases separated the two germline ends. The CDR3 sequence is 15 residues long. CDR3 sequence (DNA): TGTGCCAGCAGTGAAGCGCGGCAGTCAGACTCACCCCTCCACTTT. This encodes CASSEARQSDSPLHF.

This clone was counted a few times. The chain recombines TRBV2 with TRBJ1-2; weak D call: TRBD1 (5 bases). V was clipped by 10 bases and J by 8 bases, with 17 bases between them. The germline V gene encodes CDR1 SNHLY and CDR2 FYNNEI. The CDR3 runs to 12 residues. The CDR3 region is CATWDSRVGYTF. The CDR3 coding sequence is TGTGCCACCTGGGACTCGCGGGTAGGCTACACCTTC.

V usage is TRBV30 and J usage is TRBJ1-3; tentatively, D is TRBD1 (5 bases). V gave up 3 bases and J gave up 1 base, with 13 bases separating them. Germline V gives CDR1 GTSNPN, CDR2 SVGIG (reference sequence). The CDR3 length is 15 residues. DNA of the CDR3: TGTGCCTGGAGCGGGAAGGGGATGTCTGGAAACACCATATATTTT. Protein sequence: CAWSGKGMSGNTIYF.

This clone was observed a handful of times. The chain has TRBV30 and TRBJ2-1; 7 bases align to TRBD1. CDR3 length: 14 amino acids. CDR1 is GTSNPN, CDR2 SVGIG, per germline (reference sequence). The V gene end was trimmed by 2 bases and the J gene end by 10 bases; junction bases not matched to a gene: 11. The CDR3 DNA sequence: TGTGCCTGGAGTCGGGGACAGCTCTACGGGGAGCAGTTCTTC. It is translated as CAWSRGQLYGEQFF.

The rearrangement uses TRBV2 and TRBJ2-1; TRBD1 might be the D (6 bases). V lost 8 bases, J lost 5 bases, and 19 bases lay in between. The CDR3 extends over 15 amino acids. The germline V gene has CDR1 SNHLY and CDR2 FYNNEI. CDR3 nucleotides: TGTGCCAGCTTTCCTGGCAGGGGTCGTGACAATGAGCAGTTCTTC. Its protein product is CASFPGRGRDNEQFF.

The chain employs TRBV7-2 and TRBJ1-2, with a tentative D call TRBD1 (5 bases). The germline V and J ends were trimmed by 1 base and 7 bases, with 10 bases remaining between them. Germline CDR1 reads SGHTA; CDR2 reads FQGNSA. This CDR3 has 13 residues. The CDR3 sequence is CASSLGQGAGYTF. The CDR3 nucleotides are TGTGCCAGCAGCTTAGGGCAGGGAGCTGGCTACACCTTC.

This clone was seen only a few times. The J gene is TRBJ1-2, the V gene TRBV18, with TRBD1 as a possible D gene (6 bases). CDR3 length: 18 residues. V was shortened by 3 bases and J by 5 bases, with 25 bases between the two germline ends. The germline V gene has CDR1 KGHSH and CDR2 LQKENI. CDR3 loop: CASSPLLGQTDSGYGYTF. DNA for the CDR3: TGTGCCAGCTCACCCCTACTAGGACAGACCGATTCGGGGTATGGCTACACCTTC.

The chain uses TRBV21-1 and TRBJ2-4; no DNA check was done on the table's D call, TRBD1. TRBV21-1 is deemed a pseudogene. The CDR3 is 13 amino acids. CDR3: CASRGGQGHIQYF. CDR3 nucleotides: TGTGCCAGCAGGGGGGGACAGGGACACATTCAGTACTTC.

The J gene is TRBJ1-1, the V gene TRBV30; no clear D gene. The V and J ends lost 0 bases and 0 bases respectively, with 8 bases between them. Germline V gives CDR1 GTSNPN, CDR2 SVGIG (reference sequence). The CDR3 covers 14 residues. The CDR3 here is CAWSVIPVNTEAFF. In DNA, the CDR3 is TGTGCCTGGAGTGTAATTCCCGTGAACACTGAAGCTTTCTTT.

The J gene is TRBJ2-5, the V gene TRBV4-1; D remains unclear. Germline V gives CDR1 MGHRA, CDR2 YSYEKL. Trimming removed 4 bases at V and 2 bases at J, with 8 bases between. The CDR3 contains 13 residues. CDR3 sequence reads: CASSRTLQETQYF. CDR3 DNA sequence: TGCGCCAGCAGCCGGACGTTGCAAGAGACCCAGTACTTC.

The table lists this clone with a few counts. The V gene is TRBV6-1, the J gene TRBJ1-1, with D unresolved. The V gene's germline CDR1 is MNHNS and CDR2 SASEGT. This CDR3 contains 10 residues. V was shortened by 10 bases and J by 7 bases, with 10 bases between the two germline ends. This CDR3 reads CATEGGEAFF. The DNA for the CDR3 is TGTGCCACCGAGGGTGGTGAAGCTTTCTTT.

The chain uses TRBV5-1 and TRBJ2-3; 8 nucleotides align to TRBD1. The CDR3 is 14 amino acids. Germline-derived CDR1 and CDR2 are SGHRS and YFSETQ. J lost 4 bases, V lost 4 bases, and 5 bases had no gene match. Here the CDR3 DNA reads TGCGCCAGCAGCCTCGGACAGGGCCCAGATACGCAGTATTTT. It codes for CASSLGQGPDTQYF.

V and J are TRBV30 and TRBJ1-4; D is perhaps TRBD1 (6 bases). The CDR3 length is 14 residues. Trimming cost V 1 base and J 15 bases, with 21 bases left between them. The germline V gene encodes CDR1 GTSNPN and CDR2 SVGIG (reference sequence). In nucleotides, the CDR3 is TGTGCCTGGAGTGGGACAGTTTCGGGCTCGTCGGTGTTTTTT. Its protein product is CAWSGTVSGSSVFF.

The chain has TRBV7-7 and TRBJ2-1; TRBD1 is a possible D gene (6 bases). V lost 5 bases to trimming and J lost 8 bases, with 13 bases between them. Per the germline V gene, CDR1 is SSHAT and CDR2 is FNYEAQ (reference sequence). This CDR3 has 13 residues. The CDR3 sequence is CASSPTGPDEQFF. The CDR3 coding sequence is TGTGCCAGCAGCCCAACAGGGCCGGATGAGCAGTTCTTC.

The genes are TRBV6-1 and TRBJ2-3; D remains ambiguous. The CDR3 length is 13 residues. The V gene lost 3 bases and the J gene lost 2 bases, with 6 bases spanning the gap. Germline loops: CDR1 MNHNS, CDR2 SASEGT. The DNA for the CDR3 is TGTGCCAGCAGTGACCCTAACACAGATACGCAGTATTTT. This encodes CASSDPNTDTQYF.

The chain has TRBV28 and TRBJ2-5, with a weak D call TRBD2 (6 bases). The CDR3 has 12 amino acids. The germline gives CDR1 MDHEN, CDR2 SYDVKM. Trimming cost V 9 bases and J 5 bases, with 13 bases left between them. CDR3 bases: TGTGCCAGTCGGGGCGGGGTGGAGACCCAGTACTTC. This gives the protein CASRGGVETQYF.

This clone was detected a few times. This chain connects TRBV28 to TRBJ1-4; perhaps TRBD1 as D (6 bases). Trimming took 6 bases from V and 8 from J, leaving 13 bases between them. The CDR3 contains 13 residues. Germline CDR1 MDHEN, CDR2 SYDVKM. The CDR3 nucleotides read TGTGCCAGCAGAGGGGGGCTTCGGGAAAAACTGTTTTTT. Amino acid sequence: CASRGGLREKLFF.

This clone was seen a handful of times. The rearrangement joins TRBV28 to TRBJ1-4, with 8 bases matching TRBD1. The CDR3 has 16 residues. Germline CDR1 and CDR2: MDHEN and SYDVKM. V lost 2 bases and J lost 6; bases outside the gene matches: 8. CDR3 sequence reads: CASSLGKATGDEKLFF. CDR3 nucleotides: TGTGCCAGCAGTTTAGGGAAAGCGACAGGGGATGAAAAACTGTTTTTT. Filled out from reference TRBV28 and TRBJ1-4, the complete variable domain reads DVKVTQSSRYLVKRTGEKVFLECVQDMDHENMFWYRQDPGLGLRLIYFSYDVKMKEKGDIPEGYSVSREKKERFSLILESASTNQTSMYLCASSLGKATGDEKLFFGSGTQLSVL.